The entry below gives a single T cell receptor (beta chain) sequence along with its context. What it recognizes is unknown. The run depth of the assay was deep. Assay: immunoSEQ multiplex PCR; the TCRdb copy retains only in-frame clones and omits some. The sample has 75,000 to 100,000 clones, around 47% seen once. Germline V lookup: CDR1 SGHRS, CDR2 YFSETQ. This CDR3 comprises 17 residues. V lost 4 bases, J lost 6 bases, and 9 bases stayed unmatched. Healthy adults negative for HIV, lacking recent acute infections or vaccinations, served as donors. Donors comprised only Caucasian adults living in Nashville, Tennessee. The sample comes from a study of shared clonotypes between healthy human individuals. Study-level findings and limits: Limitation of the genetic and exposure-history diversity represented came from the few donors.

Sequencing was carried out using PBMCs. The receptor was derived from a woman in her thirties or forties in good health. Some clones in this sample may be carry-over from other donors' samples. The V call is TRBV5-1, the J call TRBJ2-2; 13 bases fit TRBD2. CDR3 region: CASSTRLAGGASGELFF. Written as DNA, the CDR3 is TGCGCCAGCAGCACAAGACTAGCGGGAGGAGCATCCGGGGAGCTGTTTTTT.